The source of this T cell receptor beta chain is a study of blood T cell repertoires in COVID-19. On the study more broadly: COVID-19 samples collected from the United States, Italy and Spain covered acute and convalescent phases. The analysed material was cDNA or gDNA that came from T cells, B-cell-depleted T cells, or PBMCs.

Followed longitudinally, the Seattle patients had been enrolled during active infection. Authors' processing steps: Nucleated cell number was recorded as an estimate derived from reference gene primer amplification. Data came from immunoSEQ multiplex PCR; TCRdb stores just in-frame clones and leaves some out. V and J calls and clone size are copied from that table; D and trimming were computed from the DNA. Of fewer than 400,000 clones in the sample, almost 90% are singletons; the top ten hold 2.5% to 3.5%. V dropped 2 bases and J dropped 0; count of bases not matched to a gene: 14. The CDR3 is 20 residues long. Per the germline V gene, CDR1 is SGDLS and CDR2 is YYNGEE.

This sequence originates from a woman aged 25-40 years with COVID-19, enrolled during active disease. Sequenced material: peripheral blood. This rearrangement joins TRBV9 to TRBJ2-2, with 9 bases matching TRBD2. The DNA for the CDR3 is TGTGCCAGCAGCGTGCGAAACGGGCTAGCGGGACGTACGAACACCGGGGAGCTGTTTTTT. This sequence encodes CASSVRNGLAGRTNTGELFF.